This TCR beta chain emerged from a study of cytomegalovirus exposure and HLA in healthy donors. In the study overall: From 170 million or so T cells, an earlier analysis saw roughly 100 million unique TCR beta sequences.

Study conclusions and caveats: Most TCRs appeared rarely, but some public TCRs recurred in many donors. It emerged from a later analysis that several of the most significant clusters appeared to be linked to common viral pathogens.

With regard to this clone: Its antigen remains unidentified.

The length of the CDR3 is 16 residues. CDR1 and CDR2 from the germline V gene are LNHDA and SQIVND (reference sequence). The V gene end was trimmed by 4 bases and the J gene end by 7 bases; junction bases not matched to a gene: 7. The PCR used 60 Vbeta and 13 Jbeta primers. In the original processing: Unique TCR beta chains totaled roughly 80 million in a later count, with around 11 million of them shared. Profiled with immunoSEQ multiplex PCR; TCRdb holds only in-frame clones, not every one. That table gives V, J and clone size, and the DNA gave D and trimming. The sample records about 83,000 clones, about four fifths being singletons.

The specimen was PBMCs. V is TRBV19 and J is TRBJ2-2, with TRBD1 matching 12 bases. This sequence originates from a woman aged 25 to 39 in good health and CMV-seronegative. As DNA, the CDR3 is TGTGCCAGTAGTACCGACGGGACAGGGGGCCACGGGGAGCTGTTTTTT. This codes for CASSTDGTGGHGELFF.